The clone carrying this T cell receptor beta chain came up many times. The record originates from a study of low-dose radiotherapy and immunotherapy resistance in tumors. As for the study in general: Treatment of Cohort 2 consisted of 1 Gy per fraction every two weeks, amounting to 13 Gy over 26 weeks.

TRAV- and TRBV-specific primers primed first-strand cDNA, covering alpha and beta chains. For amplifying TCRs, the PCR ran for approximately 18 cycles with Phusion, which was used together with a constant-region primer and the adapter on the V primers. TCRdb ran MiXCR on the reads and lists one entry per CDR3 protein. The top ten hold 2.8% of the sample, which has tens of thousands of distinct CDR3 sequences, 15% to 20% seen once. CDR1 and CDR2 (germline): MGHRA, YSYEKL. V lost 0 bases and J 0 bases, leaving 10 bases between the germline ends. This CDR3 contains 16 residues. Sample time point: before trial treatment.

The sequencing here drew on PBMCs, taken before treatment. The TCR sequence derives from a male donor with prostate cancer. The V and J genes are TRBV4-1 and TRBJ2-3, with D perhaps given as TRBD1 or TRBD2 (5 bases each). CDR3 region: CASSQERWGSTDTQYF. The CDR3 nucleotides are TGCGCCAGCAGCCAAGAAAGGTGGGGGAGCACAGATACGCAGTATTTT.